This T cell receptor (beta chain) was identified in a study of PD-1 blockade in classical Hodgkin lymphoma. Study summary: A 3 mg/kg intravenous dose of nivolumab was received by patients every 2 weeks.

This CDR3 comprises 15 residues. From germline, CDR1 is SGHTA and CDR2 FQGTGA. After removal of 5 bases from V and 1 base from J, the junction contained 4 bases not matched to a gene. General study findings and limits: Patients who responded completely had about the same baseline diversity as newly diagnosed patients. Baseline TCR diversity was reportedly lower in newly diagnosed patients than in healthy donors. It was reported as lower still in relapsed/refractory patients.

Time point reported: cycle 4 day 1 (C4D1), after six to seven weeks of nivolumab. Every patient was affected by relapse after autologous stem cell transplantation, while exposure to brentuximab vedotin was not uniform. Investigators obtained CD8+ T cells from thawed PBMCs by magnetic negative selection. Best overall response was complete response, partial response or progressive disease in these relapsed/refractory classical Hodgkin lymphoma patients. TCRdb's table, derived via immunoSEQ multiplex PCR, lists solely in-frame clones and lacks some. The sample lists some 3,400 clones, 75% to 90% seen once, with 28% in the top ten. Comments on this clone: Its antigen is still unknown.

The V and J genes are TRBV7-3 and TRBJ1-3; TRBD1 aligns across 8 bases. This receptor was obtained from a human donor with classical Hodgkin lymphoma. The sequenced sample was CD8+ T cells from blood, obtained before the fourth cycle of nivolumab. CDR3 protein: CASSAGTGSGNTIYF. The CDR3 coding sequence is TGTGCCAGCAGCGCCGGGACAGGTTCTGGAAACACCATATATTTT.